These 2 T cell receptor beta chains originate from one sample sequenced in a study of shared clonotypes between healthy human individuals. TCRdb keeps only in-frame clones here, not all; method: immunoSEQ multiplex PCR. Among fewer than 400,000 clones listed, roughly 70% were seen once. Sequences were obtained from memory CD4+ T cells sorted from blood. Specified subset: CD45RA-negative fraction. The receptor set was obtained from a man aged 25 to 40 in good health.

This chain uses TRBV7-9 with TRBJ2-3, with 11 bases matching TRBD2. The CDR3 covers 15 residues. Germline trimming cut 5 bases from V and 3 bases from J; bases unmatched to any gene: 4. CDR1 is SEHNR, CDR2 FQNEAQ, per germline (reference sequence). The CDR3 DNA follows: TGTGCCAGCAGCCAGACTAGCGGGAATACAGATACGCAGTATTTT. It is translated as CASSQTSGNTDTQYF.

This chain joins TRBV5-1 and TRBJ2-3; possibly TRBD1 for D (6 bases). The CDR3 covers 16 residues. V lost 0 bases and J 4 bases, leaving 15 bases between the germline ends. Germline assignment: CDR1 SGHRS and CDR2 YFSETQ. This CDR3 is CASSLVPRGSSDTQYF. Here the CDR3 DNA reads TGCGCCAGCAGCTTGGTTCCCAGGGGAAGTTCAGATACGCAGTATTTT.